These T cell receptor beta chains were read from a single sample in a study of blood T cell repertoires in COVID-19. Clones were sequenced by immunoSEQ multiplex PCR, and TCRdb holds only the in-frame ones, with some missing. The table records about 46,000 clones, roughly 85% of them present only once. The specimen sequenced was peripheral blood. The receptors here all came from a human donor in a cohort sampled during active COVID-19. The donor label of this sample is uncertain. Each CDR3 is given with its conserved first and last residue. The D gene is left open where the match is weak. Size is stated for part of the rows, as once, few or many counts, or as a class when the clone is expanded.

>.|TRBJ2-3|TRBV5-4|.
TGTGCCAGCAGCTCCCCGGGACTGGACAGCACAGATACGCAGTATTTT
CASSSPGLDSTDTQYF
>.|TRBJ2-2|TRBV28|.
TGTGCCAGCAGTATAACAGTGAAGAACACCGGGGAGCTGTTTTTT
CASSITVKNTGELFF
>.|TRBJ2-7|TRBV6-5|once
TGTGCCAGCAGCCACTCCTACGAGCAGTACTTC
CASSHSYEQYF
>.|TRBJ1-1|TRBV4-3|.
TGCGCCAGCAGCCAAGAAACTTCCGGGAACGGGGCTTTCTTT
CASSQETSGNGAFF
>TRBD2|TRBJ2-2|TRBV10-3|.
TGTGCCATCGCGGCGGGGGAGACGAACACCGGGGAGCTGTTTTTT
CAIAAGETNTGELFF
>.|TRBJ1-2|TRBV6-5|.
TGTGCCAGCAGTTACTCCACAGCTGAAATCGGTGGCTACACCTTC
CASSYSTAEIGGYTF
>TRBD2|TRBJ2-7|TRBV27|.
TGTGCCAGCAGCAGCAGCGGGACTAGTGGTTCGGCTACTGGAGAGCAGTACTTC
CASSSSGTSGSATGEQYF
>TRBD1|TRBJ1-4|TRBV29-1|.
TGCAGCGTGGCCGATACAGGGGCTAATGAAAAACTGTTTTTT
CSVADTGANEKLFF
>TRBD1|TRBJ1-1|TRBV5-4|.
TGTGCCAGCAGCCCCGGGCAGGGACAGGTGAACACTGAAGCTTTCTTT
CASSPGQGQVNTEAFF
>TRBD1|TRBJ1-2|TRBV7-2|.
TGTGCCAGCAGCTTATACGGCCCGGACAGGTTATTGGGTAGTGGCTACACCTTC
CASSLYGPDRLLGSGYTF
>.|TRBJ1-4|TRBV15|.
TGTGCCACCAGCAGGGGTGGAGAGATTAATGAAAAACTGTTTTTT
CATSRGGEINEKLFF
>.|TRBJ1-1|TRBV9|.
TGTGCCAGCAGCACATACAGGGAGAACACTGAAGCTTTCTTT
CASSTYRENTEAFF
>TRBD1|TRBJ1-1|TRBV5-1|.
TGCGCCAGCAGTCACAGAGACGGGACAGCCGAAGCTTTCTTT
CASSHRDGTAEAFF
>.|TRBJ1-6|TRBV27|few
TGTGCCAGCAGTTTATCGAAGCGGAATTCCTATAATTCACCCCTCCACTTT
CASSLSKRNSYNSPLHF
>TRBD1|TRBJ1-5|TRBV6-2/TRBV6-3|few
TGTGCCAGCAGCCCCACAGGGGTGAGCAATCAGCCCCAGCATTTT
CASSPTGVSNQPQHF
>TRBD1|TRBJ1-1|TRBV7-2|.
TGTGCCAGCAGCTCGGACAGGGCGGAGGACACTGAAGCTTTCTTT
CASSSDRAEDTEAFF
>TRBD2|TRBJ2-3|TRBV18|.
TGTGCCAGCTCACTTCTGACTAGCGGGAGCACAGATACGCAGTATTTT
CASSLLTSGSTDTQYF
>TRBD1|TRBJ2-2|TRBV6-5|.
TGTGCCAGCAGTTCAGGGGGCCCCGTCACCGGGGAGCTGTTTTTT
CASSSGGPVTGELFF
>TRBD1|TRBJ1-2|TRBV4-3|.
TGCGCCAGCAGCCAGTTCGACAGGGACTATGGCTACACCTTC
CASSQFDRDYGYTF
>TRBD2|TRBJ2-1|TRBV7-6|.
TGTGCCAGCAGCCACCCTCCCCGGACTAGCCGGGATAACAATGAGCAGTTCTTC
CASSHPPRTSRDNNEQFF
>.|TRBJ2-7|TRBV7-2|.
TGTGCCAGCAGCCTCTACTACGAGCAGTACTTC
CASSLYYEQYF
>.|TRBJ1-2|TRBV5-1|.
TGCGCCAGCAGCTTGGGGACAGTAGAGGGCTACACCTTC
CASSLGTVEGYTF
>.|TRBJ2-5|TRBV18|.
TGTGCCAGCTCACCTCAAGAGGGGAGGAGAGAGACCCAGTACTTC
CASSPQEGRRETQYF
>TRBD2|TRBJ2-1|TRBV5-1|.
TGCGCCAGCAGCTTGGCAGCGGGGGTCTCGAGTGAGCAGTTCTTC
CASSLAAGVSSEQFF
>.|TRBJ2-1|TRBV12-3/TRBV12-4|once
TGTGCCAGCACCACACGGGGGTCTGTTGAGCAGTTCTTC
CASTTRGSVEQFF
>TRBD1|TRBJ1-6|TRBV5-6|.
TGTGCCAGCAGCTCCCGGGACAGGGGGCTCGGAGGCTCACCCCTCCACTTT
CASSSRDRGLGGSPLHF
>.|TRBJ2-3|TRBV5-1|once
TGCGCCAGCAGGGCAGGGAGCACAGATACGCAGTATTTT
CASRAGSTDTQYF
>TRBD1|TRBJ2-2|TRBV6-5|.
TGTGCCAGCAGAGGGGACAGTCCCACCGGGGAGCTGTTTTTT
CASRGDSPTGELFF
>TRBD2|TRBJ2-7|TRBV6-5|few
TGTGCCAGCAGTACTAGCGGGGGGTCCTACGAGCAGTACTTC
CASSTSGGSYEQYF
>TRBD1|TRBJ1-1|TRBV19|.
TGTGCCACCGGACAGGGGCGGGACACTGAAGCTTTCTTT
CATGQGRDTEAFF
>TRBD1|TRBJ1-1|TRBV6-2/TRBV6-3|once
TGTGCCAGCAGTTACTCGAAGGGGACAGTAACCACTGAAGCTTTCTTT
CASSYSKGTVTTEAFF
>TRBD1|TRBJ2-5|TRBV6-2/TRBV6-3|.
TGTGCCAGCAGTGGGACAGGGGGGACCCAGTACTTC
CASSGTGGTQYF
>.|TRBJ1-5|TRBV19|.
TGTGCCAGTAGTATGCGGGGAGATCAGCCCCAGCATTTT
CASSMRGDQPQHF
>.|TRBJ1-4|TRBV2|.
TGTGCCAGCACTTGGACACAAGATTTGGGAAAACTGTTTTTT
CASTWTQDLGKLFF
>.|TRBJ2-6|TRBV19|.
TGTGCCAGTAGTATAGGAGGGGAGGAGGCCAACGTCCTGACTTTC
CASSIGGEEANVLTF
>.|TRBJ1-1|TRBV6-5|.
TGTGCCAGCAACCTCGACAGAATAAACACTGAAGCTTTCTTT
CASNLDRINTEAFF
>TRBD1|TRBJ1-6|TRBV19|.
TGTGCCAGTAGTACTGACCTTTCCGGGACAGGGACTAATTCACCCCTCCACTTT
CASSTDLSGTGTNSPLHF
>TRBD2|TRBJ2-1|TRBV9|.
TGTGCCAGCAGCCCCCTAGCGGGGGGCTACAATGAGCAGTTCTTC
CASSPLAGGYNEQFF
>TRBD1|TRBJ1-2|TRBV3-1/TRBV3-2|.
TGTGCCAGCAGTCGCTGGGACAGGGACTCTGGCTACACCTTC
CASSRWDRDSGYTF
>TRBD2|TRBJ2-5|TRBV5-4|once
TGTGCCAGCAGCTCAAGGACTAGCGGGCAAGAGACCCAGTACTTC
CASSSRTSGQETQYF
>.|TRBJ1-5|TRBV10-3|.
TGTGCCATCAGCTCGACAGGCAACACAGATCAGCCCCAGCATTTT
CAISSTGNTDQPQHF
>.|TRBJ2-7|TRBV28|.
TGTGCCAGCAGTTTATCTCTAGCCTTGTACGAGCAGTACTTC
CASSLSLALYEQYF
>TRBD2|TRBJ2-1|TRBV5-4|.
TGTGCCAGCAGCTTGGCGGGGGGAGTTTCCTACAATGAGCAGTTCTTC
CASSLAGGVSYNEQFF
>TRBD1|TRBJ1-4|TRBV18|.
TGTGCCAGCTCACCACCCGGGACAGGGGATGAAAAACTGTTTTTT
CASSPPGTGDEKLFF
>.|TRBJ1-1|TRBV19|.
TGTGCCAGTAGTATAGTTTGGCAGATGAACACTGAAGCTTTCTTT
CASSIVWQMNTEAFF
>.|TRBJ2-5|TRBV2|.
TGTGCCAGCAGGCGGCGGGCCCAAGAGACCCAGTACTTC
CASRRRAQETQYF
>TRBD2|TRBJ2-1|TRBV5-1|.
TGCGCCAGCAGCTTGGGCGGGGGGGCGTACAATGAGCAGTTCTTC
CASSLGGGAYNEQFF
>.|TRBJ2-2|TRBV5-8|.
TGTGCCAGCAGAATTTGGGGCAATTTTGCCGGGGAGCTGTTTTTT
CASRIWGNFAGELFF